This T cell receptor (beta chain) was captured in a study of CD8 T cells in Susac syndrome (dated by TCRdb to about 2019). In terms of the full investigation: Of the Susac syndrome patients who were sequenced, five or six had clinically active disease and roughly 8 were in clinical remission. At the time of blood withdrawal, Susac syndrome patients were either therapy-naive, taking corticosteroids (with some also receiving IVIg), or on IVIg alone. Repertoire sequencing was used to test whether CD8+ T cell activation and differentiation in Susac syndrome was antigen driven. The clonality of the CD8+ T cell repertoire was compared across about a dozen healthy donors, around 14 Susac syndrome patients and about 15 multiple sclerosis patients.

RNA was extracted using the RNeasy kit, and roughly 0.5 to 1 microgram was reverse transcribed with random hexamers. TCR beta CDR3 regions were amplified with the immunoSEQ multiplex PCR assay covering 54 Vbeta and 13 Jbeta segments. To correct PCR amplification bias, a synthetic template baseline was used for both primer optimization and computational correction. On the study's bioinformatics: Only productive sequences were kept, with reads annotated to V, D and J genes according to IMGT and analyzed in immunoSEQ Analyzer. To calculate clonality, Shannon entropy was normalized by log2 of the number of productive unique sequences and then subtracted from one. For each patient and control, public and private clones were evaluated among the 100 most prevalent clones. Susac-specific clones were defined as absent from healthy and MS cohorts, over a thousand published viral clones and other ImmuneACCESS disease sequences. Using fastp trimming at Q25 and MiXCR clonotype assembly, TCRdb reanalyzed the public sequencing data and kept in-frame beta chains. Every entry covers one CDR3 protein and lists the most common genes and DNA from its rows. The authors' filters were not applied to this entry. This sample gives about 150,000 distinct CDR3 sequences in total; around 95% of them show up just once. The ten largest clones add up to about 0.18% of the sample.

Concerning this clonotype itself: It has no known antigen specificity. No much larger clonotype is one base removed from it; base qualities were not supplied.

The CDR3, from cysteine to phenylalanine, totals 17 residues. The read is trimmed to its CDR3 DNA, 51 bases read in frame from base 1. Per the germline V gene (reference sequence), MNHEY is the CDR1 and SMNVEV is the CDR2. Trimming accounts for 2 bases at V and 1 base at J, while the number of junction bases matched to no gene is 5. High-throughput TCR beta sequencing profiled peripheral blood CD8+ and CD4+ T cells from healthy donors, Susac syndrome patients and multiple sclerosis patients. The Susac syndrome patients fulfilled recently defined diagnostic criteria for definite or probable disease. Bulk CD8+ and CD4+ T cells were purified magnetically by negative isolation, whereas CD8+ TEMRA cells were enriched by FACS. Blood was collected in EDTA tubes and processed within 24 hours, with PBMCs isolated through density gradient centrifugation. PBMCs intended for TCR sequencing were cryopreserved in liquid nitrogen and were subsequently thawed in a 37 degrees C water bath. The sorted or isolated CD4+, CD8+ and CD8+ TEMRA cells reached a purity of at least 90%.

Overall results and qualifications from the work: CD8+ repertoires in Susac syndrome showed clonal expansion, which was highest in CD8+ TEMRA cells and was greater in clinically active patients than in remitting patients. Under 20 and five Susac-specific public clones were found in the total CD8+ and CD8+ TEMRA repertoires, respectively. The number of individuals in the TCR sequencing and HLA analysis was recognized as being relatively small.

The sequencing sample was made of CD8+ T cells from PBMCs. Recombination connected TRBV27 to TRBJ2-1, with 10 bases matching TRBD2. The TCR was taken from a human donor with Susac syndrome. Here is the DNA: TGTGCCAGCAGTTTACGGCTAGCGGGAGCATCCTACAATGAGCAGTTCTTC. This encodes CASSLRLAGASYNEQFF.